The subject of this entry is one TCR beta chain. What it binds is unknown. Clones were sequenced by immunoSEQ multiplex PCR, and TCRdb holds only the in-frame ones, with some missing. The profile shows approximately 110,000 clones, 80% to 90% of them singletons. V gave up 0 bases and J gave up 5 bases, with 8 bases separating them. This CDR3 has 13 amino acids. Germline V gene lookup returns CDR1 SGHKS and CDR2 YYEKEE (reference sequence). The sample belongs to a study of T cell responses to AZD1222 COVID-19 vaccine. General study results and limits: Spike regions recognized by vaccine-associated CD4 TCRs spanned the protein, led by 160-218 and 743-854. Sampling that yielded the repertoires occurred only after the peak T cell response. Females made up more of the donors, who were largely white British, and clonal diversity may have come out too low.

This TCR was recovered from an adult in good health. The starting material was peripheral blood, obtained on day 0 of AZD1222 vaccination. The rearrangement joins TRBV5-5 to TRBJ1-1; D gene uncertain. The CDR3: CASSLALRTEAFF. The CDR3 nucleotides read TGTGCCAGCAGCTTGGCCCTTCGGACTGAAGCTTTCTTT.